Presented here are 2 T cell receptor beta chains from one specimen sequenced in a study of blood T cell repertoires in COVID-19. Assay: immunoSEQ multiplex PCR; the TCRdb copy retains only in-frame clones and omits some. The sample has 200,000 to 300,000 clones; 88% are singletons. The sample was peripheral blood. These receptors all stem from a woman in her twenties or thirties with acute or convalescent COVID-19.

This clone was seen just once. The rearrangement joins TRBV5-4 to TRBJ2-3, with D possibly being TRBD2 (5 bases). The CDR3 has 15 amino acids. Germline V gene lookup returns CDR1 SGHNT and CDR2 YYREEE (reference sequence). Trimming took 0 bases from V and 1 from J, leaving 9 bases between them. The CDR3 here is CASSLGQEGTDTQYF. As DNA, the CDR3 is TGTGCCAGCAGCTTGGGGCAGGAGGGCACAGATACGCAGTATTTT. Full variable domain (missing parts from reference TRBV5-4 and TRBJ2-3): ETGVTQSPTHLIKTRGQQVTLRCSSQSGHNTVSWYQQALGQGPQFIFQYYREEENGRGNFPPRFSGLQFPNYSSELNVNALELDDSALYLCASSLGQEGTDTQYFGPGTRLTVL.

The chain combines TRBV6-1 with TRBJ2-2, with 10 bases matching TRBD1. Germline V gene data show CDR1 as MNHNS and CDR2 as SASEGT. The CDR3 sequence is 13 residues long. V was clipped by 6 bases and J by 10 bases; unmatched bases: 5. CDR3 coding DNA: TGTGCCAGCAGGCCGGGGACAGGGGTGGAGCTGTTTTTT. It specifies CASRPGTGVELFF.